In this sample, the clone carrying this TCR beta chain turned up a few times. Germline-derived CDR1 and CDR2 are SGHRS and YFSETQ. The CDR3 has 13 residues. Trimming took off 4 bases at V and 1 base at J, with 8 bases between the two ends. TCRdb reprocessed the 5' RACE reads via MiXCR and lists one record per CDR3 protein. The sample consists of under 700,000 distinct CDR3 sequences, roughly 20% of them appearing once. These data come from a study of T-cell memory formation after mild COVID-19. The chain uses TRBV5-1 and TRBJ1-1; no firm D call. This clonotype originated in an adult woman who had mild COVID-19 (a few samples of this study predate the infection). Cell type and time point are not known. Sequencing was performed on PBMCs or a T cell subset sorted from them (not recorded which). The CDR3 loop reads CASSHGRNTEAFF. CDR3 coding DNA: TGCGCCAGCAGCCATGGACGGAACACTGAAGCTTTCTTT.